This T cell receptor beta chain was retrieved from a study of blood T cell repertoires in COVID-19. Study at large: Specimens from acute and convalescent COVID-19 originated in the United States, Italy and Spain.

This clone was observed a few times. Germline loops: CDR1 MGHRA, CDR2 YSYEKL. This CDR3 contains 17 residues. Unmatched junction bases numbered 10, after V lost 1 base and J lost 2 bases. TCRdb's table, derived via immunoSEQ multiplex PCR, lists solely in-frame clones and lacks some. Altogether 140,000 to 150,000 clones are present, about 85% being singletons, with the ten largest covering 6.2%. The chain links TRBV4-1 to TRBJ2-7; 8 nucleotides line up with TRBD2. Sequences were obtained from PBMCs or T cells enriched from blood (not recorded which). This receptor was taken from a woman in her forties who had recovered from COVID-19. The CDR3 DNA follows: TGCGCCAGCAGCCAAGGCTGGTCGGGGGGGGCCCCCTACGAGCAGTACTTC. This codes for CASSQGWSGGAPYEQYF.